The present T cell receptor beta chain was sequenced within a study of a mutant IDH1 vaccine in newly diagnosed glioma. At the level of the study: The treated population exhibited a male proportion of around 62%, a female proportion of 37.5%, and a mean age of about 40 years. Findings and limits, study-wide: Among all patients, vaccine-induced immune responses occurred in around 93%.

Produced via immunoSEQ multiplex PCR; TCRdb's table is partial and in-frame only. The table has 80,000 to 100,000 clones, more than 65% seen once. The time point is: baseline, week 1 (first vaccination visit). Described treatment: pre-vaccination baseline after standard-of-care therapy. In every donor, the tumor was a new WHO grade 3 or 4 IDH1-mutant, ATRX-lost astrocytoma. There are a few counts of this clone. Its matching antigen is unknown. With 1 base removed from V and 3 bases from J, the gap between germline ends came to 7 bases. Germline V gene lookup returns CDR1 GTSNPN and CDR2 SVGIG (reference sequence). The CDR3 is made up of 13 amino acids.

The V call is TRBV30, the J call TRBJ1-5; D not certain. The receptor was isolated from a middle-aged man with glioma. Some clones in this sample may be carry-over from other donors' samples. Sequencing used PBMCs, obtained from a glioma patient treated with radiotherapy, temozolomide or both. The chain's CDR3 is CAWSGGDNQPQHF. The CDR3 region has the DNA TGTGCCTGGAGTGGGGGAGACAATCAGCCCCAGCATTTT.